This is a list of T cell receptor beta chains from one sample in a study of cytomegalovirus exposure and HLA in healthy donors. TCRdb's table, derived via immunoSEQ multiplex PCR, lists solely in-frame clones and lacks some. Of 200,000 to 250,000 clones in the sample, around 89% are singletons; the top ten hold 1%. The source material was PBMCs. Receptors were obtained from a woman under 30 in good health and CMV-seronegative. Both conserved end residues are part of each CDR3. D genes are given only for firm matches. Size tells how often a clone was seen (once, few, many) or the class of an expanded clone, and some rows leave it out.

-	TRBV5-1	TRBJ1-2	-	CASSLVGPQTGGYTF	TGCGCCAGCAGCTTGGTCGGCCCCCAGACGGGTGGCTACACCTTC
-	TRBV2	TRBJ1-5	-	CASSPMGAGYGQPQHF	TGTGCCAGCAGCCCAATGGGGGCAGGGTACGGTCAGCCCCAGCATTTT
TRBD2	TRBV5-5	TRBJ2-1	-	CASSFTSGGSFSYNEQFF	TGTGCCAGCAGCTTTACTAGCGGGGGGTCTTTCAGCTACAATGAGCAGTTCTTC
-	TRBV7-3	TRBJ2-3	-	CASSLGGADTQYF	TGTGCCAGCAGCTTAGGAGGCGCAGATACGCAGTATTTT
-	TRBV4-1	TRBJ1-1	-	CASSQDWVRLNTEAFF	TGCGCCAGCAGCCAAGATTGGGTCAGGTTGAACACTGAAGCTTTCTTT
TRBD1	TRBV5-1	TRBJ1-2	-	CASSLGDRGNYGYTF	TGCGCCAGCAGCTTGGGGGACAGGGGTAACTATGGCTACACCTTC
-	TRBV2	TRBJ2-7	-	CASQNSEQYF	TGTGCCAGCCAAAATTCAGAGCAGTACTTC
-	TRBV4-3	TRBJ1-2	-	CASSQVTAGPNYGYTF	TGCGCCAGCAGCCAAGTGACGGCGGGGCCTAACTATGGCTACACCTTC
TRBD1	TRBV9	TRBJ2-2	-	CASSARLPTGDKNTGELFF	TGTGCCAGCAGCGCCAGGCTTCCGACAGGGGATAAGAACACCGGGGAGCTGTTTTTT
TRBD2	TRBV19	TRBJ2-7	-	CASSPGTRYEQYF	TGTGCCAGTAGTCCGGGGACTAGGTACGAGCAGTACTTC
TRBD2	TRBV6-4	TRBJ2-3	-	CASSLEASGATDTQYF	TGTGCCAGCAGTCTCGAGGCTAGCGGGGCCACAGATACGCAGTATTTT
TRBD2	TRBV7-9	TRBJ2-3	-	CASSLRREGSTDTQYF	TGTGCCAGCAGCTTAAGGAGGGAGGGAAGCACAGATACGCAGTATTTT
-	TRBV7-9	TRBJ2-7	-	CASSLGPTGTYEQYF	TGTGCCAGCAGCTTAGGGCCGACAGGAACCTACGAGCAGTACTTC
TRBD1	TRBV18	TRBJ1-3	-	CASSNGQGGNTIYF	TGTGCCAGCTCAAACGGACAGGGTGGAAACACCATATATTTT
-	TRBV25-1	TRBJ1-3	-	CASSEYRVYSGNTIYF	TGTGCCAGCAGTGAATACAGGGTCTACTCTGGAAACACCATATATTTT
TRBD1	TRBV6-5	TRBJ2-7	-	CASSPSPGQAYEQYF	TGTGCCAGCAGTCCCAGCCCGGGACAGGCATACGAGCAGTACTTC
-	TRBV18	TRBJ1-4	-	CASPPPGQGLEKLFF	TGTGCCAGCCCACCACCGGGGCAGGGGCTTGAAAAACTGTTTTTT
TRBD2	TRBV2	TRBJ2-3	-	CASSEGAGGPDTQYF	TGTGCCAGCAGTGAGGGAGCGGGGGGACCAGATACGCAGTATTTT
TRBD2	TRBV27	TRBJ2-1	few	CASSLYPSGSPYNEQFF	TGTGCCAGCAGTTTATACCCCAGCGGGAGCCCCTACAATGAGCAGTTCTTC
-	TRBV7-9	TRBJ1-1	-	CASSLTVNTEAFF	TGTGCCAGCAGCTTGACAGTGAACACTGAAGCTTTCTTT
-	TRBV5-6	TRBJ1-2	-	CASSLGTDFYGYTF	TGTGCCAGCAGCTTGGGAACGGACTTCTATGGCTACACCTTC
TRBD2	TRBV15	TRBJ2-7	few	CATSRGIREGLEQYF	TGTGCCACCAGCAGAGGTATTCGGGAGGGCCTCGAGCAGTACTTC
-	TRBV18	TRBJ2-1	-	CASSRSGTPSYNEQFF	TGTGCCAGCTCACGCTCCGGGACACCTTCCTACAATGAGCAGTTCTTC
TRBD1	TRBV19	TRBJ2-7	-	CASGVRQGAYEQYF	TGTGCCAGTGGCGTGAGACAGGGGGCTTACGAGCAGTACTTC
-	TRBV7-6	TRBJ2-3	-	CASSLPLPPTALNWDTDTQYF	TGTGCCAGCAGCTTACCGCTACCCCCGACAGCGTTAAATTGGGACACAGATACGCAGTATTTT
-	TRBV6-5	TRBJ1-2	-	CASSYSSGLYGYTF	TGTGCCAGCAGTTACTCGAGCGGTCTCTATGGCTACACCTTC
-	TRBV7-9	TRBJ1-2	-	CASSLSLRGSNYGYTF	TGTGCCAGCAGCTTAAGTCTACGGGGTTCTAACTATGGCTACACCTTC
TRBD1	TRBV2	TRBJ2-3	few	CASSPGQAGWDTQYF	TGTGCCAGCAGTCCCGGACAGGCCGGCTGGGATACGCAGTATTTT
-	TRBV19	TRBJ1-2	-	CASFFVGSGNYGYTF	TGTGCCAGTTTTTTTGTGGGCTCTGGTAACTATGGCTACACCTTC
-	TRBV4-1	TRBJ2-3	-	CASSLVLLTDTQYF	TGCGCCAGCAGCCTCGTTCTCCTAACAGATACGCAGTATTTT
-	TRBV10-3	TRBJ1-2	once	CAISESGRGVGYTF	TGTGCCATCAGTGAGTCCGGCAGGGGTGTTGGCTACACCTTC
TRBD2	TRBV27	TRBJ2-1	-	CASSGGGSGRARPYEQFF	TGTGCCAGCAGTGGGGGGGGTAGCGGGAGAGCCCGGCCCTATGAGCAGTTCTTC
-	TRBV7-2	TRBJ1-2	-	CASSLAQRNYGYTF	TGTGCCAGCAGCTTAGCGCAGCGTAACTATGGCTACACCTTC
-	TRBV21-1	TRBJ1-2	once	CASSNLGGYTF	TGTGCCAGCAGCAACCTAGGTGGCTACACCTTC
-	TRBV6-5	TRBJ1-5	few	CASRPGGSYNQPQHF	TGTGCCAGCAGGCCGGGGGGGAGCTATAATCAGCCCCAGCATTTT
TRBD1	TRBV4-1	TRBJ1-2	few	CASSLNQRGPVYGYTF	TGCGCCAGCAGCCTCAACCAGAGGGGGCCCGTCTATGGCTACACCTTC
-	TRBV9	TRBJ2-3	-	CASSLRQASTDTQYF	TGTGCCAGCAGCCTCAGGCAGGCTAGCACAGATACGCAGTATTTT
TRBD2	TRBV6-1	TRBJ2-3	-	CASSGGAGTDTQYF	TGTGCCAGCAGCGGGGGGGCGGGCACAGATACGCAGTATTTT
-	TRBV19	TRBJ1-1	-	CASRTGILNTEAFF	TGTGCCAGTAGAACAGGAATCCTGAACACTGAAGCTTTCTTT
TRBD1	TRBV4-3	TRBJ1-1	-	CASSQDTGGRTEAFF	TGCGCCAGCAGCCAAGATACAGGGGGGAGGACTGAAGCTTTCTTT
-	TRBV30	TRBJ1-2	-	CASGRSERSYTF	TGTGCCTCCGGGAGGTCCGAAAGGAGCTACACCTTC
TRBD1	TRBV18	TRBJ1-4	-	CASSRDSNEKLFF	TGTGCCAGCTCCCGGGACAGTAATGAAAAACTGTTTTTT
-	TRBV30	TRBJ1-3	-	CAWGRAGPERNTIYF	TGTGCCTGGGGGAGGGCAGGCCCCGAGCGAAACACCATATATTTT
-	TRBV4-2	TRBJ2-7	-	CASSQEVTGEQYF	TGTGCCAGCAGCCAAGAGGTAACGGGCGAGCAGTACTTC
-	TRBV18	TRBJ2-5	-	CASSPGREETQYF	TGTGCCAGCTCACCGGGCAGGGAAGAGACCCAGTACTTC
-	TRBV4-1	TRBJ1-6	-	CASSPANWNSPLHF	TGCGCCAGCAGCCCAGCGAATTGGAATTCACCCCTCCACTTT
TRBD1	TRBV5-1	TRBJ2-1	-	CASSLGGQGNEQFF	TGCGCCAGCAGCTTGGGGGGACAGGGCAATGAGCAGTTCTTC
-	TRBV6-5	TRBJ1-1	once	CASCRGGTEAFF	TGTGCCAGCTGCCGAGGGGGCACTGAAGCTTTCTTT
-	TRBV5-1	TRBJ2-2	-	CASSFPGNANTGELFF	TGCGCCAGCAGCTTCCCCGGGAACGCGAACACCGGGGAGCTGTTTTTT
-	TRBV7-9	TRBJ2-5	-	CASSELLLKETQYF	TGTGCCAGCAGTGAACTCCTCCTTAAAGAGACCCAGTACTTC
-	TRBV5-4	TRBJ1-2	-	CASSFEDRGYTF	TGTGCCAGCAGCTTCGAGGACAGAGGCTACACCTTC